One and the same sample provided the 14 T cell receptor beta chains below, sequenced in a study of preoperative IRX-2 immunotherapy in early breast cancer. Profiling relied on immunoSEQ multiplex PCR, and the TCRdb table lists in-frame clones only, not all of them. Altogether under 20,000 clones are present, around 85% being singletons, with the ten largest covering 1% to 1.5%. The treatment here: preoperative locoregional IRX-2 cytokine immunotherapy. Sample: lymph node tissue, taken after IRX-2 immunotherapy. These receptors were obtained from a human donor with breast cancer.

This chain connects TRBV11-3 to TRBJ2-7; D is tentatively TRBD1 or TRBD2 (6 bases each). Trimming took off 0 bases at V and 7 bases at J, with 16 bases between the two ends. Germline V gene lookup returns CDR1 SGHNT and CDR2 YENEEA. The CDR3 runs 15 residues. The CDR3 sequence: CASSLDPVEGGEQYF. CDR3 in DNA: TGTGCCAGCAGCTTAGATCCCGTGGAGGGGGGTGAGCAGTACTTC.

The V and J genes are TRBV6-8 and TRBJ1-2; TRBD1 aligns across 7 bases. This CDR3 is 17 amino acids long. V gave up 0 bases and J gave up 4 bases; unmatched junction bases: 11. The germline V gene has CDR1 MNHGY and CDR2 SAAAGT. The chain's CDR3 is CASSYSKGALRAYGYTF. CDR3 DNA: TGTGCCAGCAGTTACTCGAAGGGGGCCCTCCGAGCCTATGGCTACACCTTC.

The J gene is TRBJ2-2, the V gene TRBV10-3; possibly TRBD1 or TRBD2 for D (5 bases each). Per germline, CDR1 ENHRY and CDR2 SYGVKD. V was cut by 10 bases and J by 2 bases, with 14 bases left in between. This CDR3 has 14 residues. CDR3 residues: CASPGTANTGELFF. The CDR3 DNA follows: TGTGCCAGTCCCGGGACGGCTAACACCGGGGAGCTGTTTTTT.

The V gene is TRBV6-8, the J gene TRBJ2-7; 7 bases map to TRBD1. Trimming cost V 5 bases and J 4 bases; bases outside gene matches: 5. The CDR3 totals 13 residues. Germline V lookup: CDR1 MNHGY, CDR2 SAAAGT. CDR3 amino acids: CASSETGSYEQYF. CDR3 coding DNA: TGTGCCAGCAGTGAGACAGGGTCTTACGAGCAGTACTTC.

This clone occurred once. The V call is TRBV18, the J call TRBJ2-1; the match to TRBD2 covers 11 bases. This CDR3 has 23 residues. CDR1 KGHSH and CDR2 LQKENI come from the germline V gene. Germline trimming cut 0 bases from V and 0 bases from J; bases unmatched to any gene: 19. CDR3 coding DNA: TGTGCCAGCTCACCACCCCGTAAGGCTCCCGGGACTAGCGGACAAAGCTCCTACAATGAGCAGTTCTTC. Translated, it gives CASSPPRKAPGTSGQSSYNEQFF.

The chain has TRBV25-1 and TRBJ1-1; TRBD1 might be the D (6 bases). Trimming cost V 4 bases and J 7 bases, with 13 bases left between them. CDR3 length: 13 residues. The V gene's germline CDR1 is MGHDK and CDR2 SYGVNS. The CDR3 sequence: CASSGTGQDEAFF. Here the CDR3 DNA reads TGTGCCAGCAGTGGAACAGGGCAGGATGAAGCTTTCTTT.

The chain carries TRBV1 and TRBJ1-5; the table names TRBD1, a call not compared with the DNA. TRBV1 is a pseudogene. There are 17 residues in the CDR3. CDR3 amino acids: CASSQDWGTGKDQPQHF. The CDR3 nucleotides are TGCGCCAGCAGCCAAGATTGGGGAACAGGGAAGGATCAGCCCCAGCATTTT.

V is TRBV12-5 and J is TRBJ1-5; D gene uncertain. V gave up 1 base and J gave up 2 bases, with 21 bases separating them. There are 19 residues in the CDR3. Germline CDR1 LGHNT, CDR2 FRNRAP. CDR3 region: CASGLANVVGVRGNQPQHF. CDR3 sequence (DNA): TGTGCTAGTGGTTTGGCCAATGTGGTTGGGGTTAGGGGCAATCAGCCCCAGCATTTT.

The chain links TRBV19 to TRBJ1-5, with D maybe TRBD1 (6 bases). The CDR3 sequence is 13 residues long. Trimming took 5 bases from V and 4 from J, leaving 9 bases between them. CDR1 is LNHDA and CDR2 is SQIVND in the germline V gene (reference sequence). DNA for the CDR3: TGTGCCAGTAGTCCCCAGGGGAATCAGCCCCAGCATTTT. It encodes CASSPQGNQPQHF.

V and J are TRBV6-8 and TRBJ2-7; maybe TRBD2 (5 bases). Germline V gives CDR1 MNHGY, CDR2 SAAAGT. The V and J ends lost 11 bases and 0 bases respectively, with 17 bases between them. This CDR3 is built from 14 residues. The CDR3 DNA follows: TGTGCCGTAAACAGTGAGCGGAACTCCTACGAGCAGTACTTC. It translates to CAVNSERNSYEQYF.

This clone was seen just once. V and J are TRBV6-8 and TRBJ1-5, with unresolved D. Trimming took off 5 bases at V and 2 bases at J, with 16 bases between the two ends. CDR1 is MNHGY, CDR2 SAAAGT, per germline. CDR3 size: 16 residues. The CDR3 DNA reads TGTGCCAGCAGTGACCGGTGGGGAAGTGGCAATCAGCCCCAGCATTTT. Translating it yields CASSDRWGSGNQPQHF.

The gene calls are TRBV6-8 and TRBJ1-1; TRBD1 might be the D (6 bases). The CDR3 is 12 amino acids. Trimming took off 8 bases at V and 10 bases at J, with 17 bases between the two ends. Germline CDR1 MNHGY, CDR2 SAAAGT. This CDR3 is CASGRVPRGAFF. The CDR3 coding sequence is TGTGCCAGCGGCAGGGTTCCCAGGGGAGCTTTCTTT.

The J gene is TRBJ1-4, the V gene TRBV28; a weak D match, TRBD1 (5 bases). Trimming took 4 bases from V and 8 from J, leaving 14 bases between them. CDR3 size: 14 residues. Per the germline V gene, CDR1 is MDHEN and CDR2 is SYDVKM. CDR3 coding DNA: TGTGCCAGCAGTTCTTATCGGGGGGACGAAAAACTGTTTTTT. Translating gives CASSSYRGDEKLFF.

The J gene is TRBJ1-4, the V gene TRBV28; a weak D match, TRBD1 (6 bases). CDR1 and CDR2 from the germline V gene are MDHEN and SYDVKM. This CDR3 is built from 12 residues. Between the trimmed V and J ends, which lost 5 bases and 9 bases, there was a span of 10 bases. This chain's CDR3 is CASSRTAQKLFF. In DNA form, the CDR3 reads TGTGCCAGCAGTAGGACAGCCCAAAAACTGTTTTTT.